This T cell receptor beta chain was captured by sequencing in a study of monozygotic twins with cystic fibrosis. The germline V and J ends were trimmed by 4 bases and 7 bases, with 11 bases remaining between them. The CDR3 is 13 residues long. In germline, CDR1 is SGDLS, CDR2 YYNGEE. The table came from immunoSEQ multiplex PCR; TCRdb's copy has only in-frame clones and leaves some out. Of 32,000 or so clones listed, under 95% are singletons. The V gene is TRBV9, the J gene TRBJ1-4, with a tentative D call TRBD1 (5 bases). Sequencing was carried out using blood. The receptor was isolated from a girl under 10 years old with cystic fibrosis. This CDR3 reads CASSLGTGEKLFF. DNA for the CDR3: TGTGCCAGCAGCCTCGGGACGGGTGAAAAACTGTTTTTT.